This T cell receptor (beta chain) came from a study of lung T cells in sarcoidosis with Löfgren's syndrome. Overall study results and limits: TRAV12-1 preferentially paired with TRBV2, with homologous CDR3s. The most expanded V genes in Löfgren's patients were reportedly TRAV12-1 and TRBV2.

Each CDR3 protein gets one entry after TCRdb re-called the reads with MiXCR. Of fewer than 25,000 distinct CDR3 sequences in the sample, around a fifth were seen once. This clonotype has just a few counts. Its antigen is unidentified. The CDR3 spans 16 residues. From germline, CDR1 is SGHRS and CDR2 YFSETQ. The V gene lost 3 bases and the J gene lost 3 bases, with 16 bases spanning the gap. The TCR comes from a human donor with sarcoidosis (Löfgren's syndrome or another form), or a control subject (not recorded which). Sequencing was done on a sample of CD4+ T cells from bronchoalveolar lavage. The chain has TRBV5-1 and TRBJ1-3, with a possible D match to TRBD1 (6 bases). CDR3 loop: CASSSKGGSFGNTIYF. DNA for the CDR3: TGCGCCAGCAGCTCCAAAGGGGGGTCTTTTGGAAACACCATATATTTT.